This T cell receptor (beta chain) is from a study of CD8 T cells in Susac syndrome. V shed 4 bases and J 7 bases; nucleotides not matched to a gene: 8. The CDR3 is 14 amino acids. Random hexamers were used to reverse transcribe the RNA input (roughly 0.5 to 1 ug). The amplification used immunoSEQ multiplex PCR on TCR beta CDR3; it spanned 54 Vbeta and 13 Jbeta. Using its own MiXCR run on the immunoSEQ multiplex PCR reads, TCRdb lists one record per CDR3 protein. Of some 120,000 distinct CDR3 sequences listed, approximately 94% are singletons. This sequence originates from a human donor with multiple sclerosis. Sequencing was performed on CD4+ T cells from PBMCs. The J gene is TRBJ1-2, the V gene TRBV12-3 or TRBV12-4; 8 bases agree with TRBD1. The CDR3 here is CASSYYQGALGYTF. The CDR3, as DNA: TGTGCCAGCAGTTACTATCAGGGGGCTCTTGGCTACACCTTC.